The 31 T cell receptor beta chains in this list originate from one sample, sequenced in a study of blood T cell repertoires in COVID-19. TCRdb's table, derived via immunoSEQ multiplex PCR, lists solely in-frame clones and lacks some. The sample lists about 150,000 clones, 65% to 90% occurring once. Sequences were obtained from peripheral blood. Source of these receptors: a woman aged 55-75 years with COVID-19, enrolled during active disease.

The chain uses TRBV24-1 and TRBJ1-5, with 12 positions matching TRBD1. Germline V gene data show CDR1 as KGHDR and CDR2 as SFDVKD. The CDR3 covers 14 residues. Losses at the gene ends were 4 bases for V and 9 bases for J; bases not matched to a gene: 3. CDR3 amino acids: CATSDRDRGRPQHF. CDR3 sequence (DNA): TGTGCCACCAGTGACCGGGACAGGGGGCGGCCCCAGCATTTT.

V gene TRBV19 combines with J gene TRBJ2-1; 14 nucleotides align to TRBD2. The CDR3 covers 17 residues. The V segment lost 5 bases and the J segment 1 base; nucleotides outside the gene matches: 4. Looked up from germline, CDR1 is LNHDA and CDR2 is SQIVND (reference sequence). CDR3 nucleotides: TGTGCCAGTAGTCGTGGGACTAGCGGGAGTTCCTACAATGAGCAGTTCTTC. It encodes CASSRGTSGSSYNEQFF.

This chain links TRBV6-6 with TRBJ1-2, with D possibly TRBD1 on 6 matching bases. Germline CDR1 and CDR2: MNHNY and SVGAGI (reference sequence). The ends were cut back, 7 bases at V and 3 bases at J, with 15 bases in the middle. The CDR3 has 14 amino acids. The CDR3 is CASIPIPGDYGYTF. The CDR3 coding sequence is TGTGCCAGCATTCCTATTCCAGGGGACTATGGCTACACCTTC.

The chain has TRBV7-3 and TRBJ2-3; 15 nucleotides match TRBD2. V lost 1 base to trimming and J lost 6 bases; unmatched junction nucleotides: 5. The CDR3 contains 17 residues. Germline-derived CDR1 and CDR2 are SGHTA and FQGTGA. In nucleotides, the CDR3 is TGTGCCAGCAGCTTAATGGGGACTAGCGGGAGGTGGGATACGCAGTATTTT. Translated: CASSLMGTSGRWDTQYF.

This chain connects TRBV10-2 to TRBJ2-4; tentatively, D is TRBD2 (5 bases). Germline CDR1 is WSHSY and CDR2 is SAAADI. Trimming cost V 1 base and J 1 base, with 11 bases left between them. The CDR3 loop spans 16 amino acids. In DNA, the CDR3 is TGCGCCAGCAGTGAGTTCGGGGAAGGGGCCAAAAACATTCAGTACTTC. Translating gives CASSEFGEGAKNIQYF.

This clone has more than one count but fewer than ten. The chain links TRBV6-5 to TRBJ2-1; 11 bases fit TRBD2. J was trimmed by 5 bases and V by 7 bases; bases with no gene match: 7. CDR1 is MNHEY, CDR2 SVGAGI, per germline. CDR3 length: 15 amino acids. CDR3 protein: CASTPGTSGHNEQFF. DNA for the CDR3: TGTGCCAGCACCCCCGGGACTAGCGGACACAATGAGCAGTTCTTC.

V is TRBV9 and J is TRBJ1-3; D possibly corresponds to TRBD1 (6 bases). This CDR3 region has 15 residues. The V and J ends lost 4 bases and 4 bases respectively, with 15 bases between them. The germline gives CDR1 SGDLS, CDR2 YYNGEE. The CDR3: CASSSTGKLGNTIYF. The DNA for the CDR3 is TGTGCCAGCAGCTCAACAGGGAAACTCGGAAACACCATATATTTT.

This clone has a handful of counts. V and J are TRBV6-5 and TRBJ2-5; 7 bases match TRBD1. Per the germline V gene, CDR1 is MNHEY and CDR2 is SVGAGI. After removal of 11 bases from V and 1 base from J, the junction contained 13 bases not matched to a gene. The CDR3 runs to 15 residues. The CDR3 is CAGSGGYDTQETQYF. CDR3 bases: TGTGCCGGCTCAGGGGGTTATGATACCCAAGAGACCCAGTACTTC.

The chain combines TRBV30 with TRBJ1-1; the D gene is possibly TRBD1 (5 bases). Germline CDR1 is GTSNPN and CDR2 is SVGIG (reference sequence). Trimming removed 4 bases at V and 1 base at J, with 19 bases between. This CDR3 is built from 16 residues. CDR3 nucleotides: TGTGCCTGGAAGGGCCCCTGGGGGGAGAGGAACACTGAAGCTTTCTTT. This encodes CAWKGPWGERNTEAFF.

This chain joins TRBV6-5 and TRBJ1-6, with 9 bases lining up with TRBD1. Germline CDR1 is MNHEY and CDR2 is SVGAGI. Germline trimming cut 6 bases from V and 10 bases from J; bases unmatched to any gene: 10. This CDR3 has 15 amino acids. This chain's CDR3 is CASSSGTGLISPLHF. The CDR3 nucleotides are TGTGCCAGCAGCTCCGGGACAGGGCTCATCTCACCCCTCCACTTT.

DNA for the CDR3: TGTGCCATCAGCTTACAGGGGGCTGGGACAGATACGCAGTATTTT. It is translated as CAISLQGAGTDTQYF. The chain is built from TRBV10-3 and TRBJ2-3; the match to TRBD1 covers 9 bases. V dropped 6 bases and J dropped 3; count of bases not matched to a gene: 7. The germline V gene encodes CDR1 ENHRY and CDR2 SYGVKD. The CDR3 runs 15 residues.

This clone was counted a few times. The chain is built from TRBV2 and TRBJ1-6, with a possible D match to TRBD1 (5 bases). Germline values: CDR1 SNHLY, CDR2 FYNNEI. This CDR3 has 16 residues. V lost 6 bases and J 7 bases, leaving 19 bases between the germline ends. The CDR3 sequence is CASRRGLGTANSPLHF. CDR3 in DNA: TGTGCCAGCAGGCGGGGATTAGGGACGGCCAATTCACCCCTCCACTTT.

This clone showed up just a few times. This chain joins TRBV5-6 and TRBJ1-5; D gene uncertain. Germline V CDR1 and CDR2: SGHDT, YYEEEE. The germline V and J ends were trimmed by 4 bases and 2 bases, with 16 bases remaining between them. The CDR3 has 16 residues. In nucleotides, the CDR3 is TGTGCCAGCAGCATGGACGGAGGGTATGGCAATCAGCCCCAGCATTTT. Protein product: CASSMDGGYGNQPQHF.

V and J are TRBV6-6 and TRBJ1-2, with a tentative D call TRBD1 (5 bases). The CDR3 runs 13 residues. V gave up 7 bases and J gave up 4 bases, with 13 bases separating them. Germline V gene sequence: CDR1 MNHNY, CDR2 SVGAGI (reference sequence). CDR3 sequence reads: CASKLAGTYGYTF. In DNA, the CDR3 is TGTGCCAGCAAACTGGCGGGGACCTATGGCTACACCTTC.

The V and J genes are TRBV27 and TRBJ2-3; 13 bases match TRBD2. The V and J ends lost 0 bases and 5 bases, in that order; junction bases with no gene match: 8. Looked up from germline, CDR1 is MNHEY and CDR2 is SMNVEV (reference sequence). The CDR3 runs to 18 residues. CDR3 amino acids: CASSLSKGLAGLGDTQYF. DNA of the CDR3: TGTGCCAGCAGTTTATCGAAGGGACTAGCGGGATTGGGAGATACGCAGTATTTT.

The table lists this clone with a count of one. The chain has TRBV5-4 and TRBJ1-5; 7 bases line up with TRBD1. With V trimmed by 0 bases and J by 4 bases, 1 base remained unmatched. The CDR3 has 14 residues. Germline lookup yields CDR1 SGHNT and CDR2 YYREEE (reference sequence). This CDR3 is CASSLDRGNQPQHF. Written as DNA, the CDR3 is TGTGCCAGCAGCTTGGACAGGGGTAATCAGCCCCAGCATTTT.

This chain connects TRBV7-6 to TRBJ2-3; TRBD1 matches 8 bases. Trimming took 5 bases from V and 0 from J; bases not matched to a gene: 7. This CDR3 has 16 residues. Germline CDR1 reads SGHVS; CDR2 reads FNYEAQ. DNA for the CDR3: TGTGCCAGCAGCCCCCGTCGACAGGGGAGCACAGATACGCAGTATTTT. Translating gives CASSPRRQGSTDTQYF.

The chain employs TRBV27 and TRBJ1-1; TRBD1 matches at 9 bases. Trimming at V came to 6 bases and at J to 0 bases, leaving 11 bases not matched to a gene. The CDR3 runs to 17 residues. Germline CDR1 and CDR2: MNHEY and SMNVEV (reference sequence). As DNA, the CDR3 is TGTGCCAGCAGCCTCGTCCCGGGACAGGGTTTGAACACTGAAGCTTTCTTT. Translating gives CASSLVPGQGLNTEAFF.

The V and J genes are TRBV11-2 and TRBJ1-2, with D possibly matching TRBD1 (5 bases). The CDR3 covers 14 residues. Germline-derived CDR1 and CDR2 are SGHAT and FQNNGV. V gave up 5 bases and J gave up 2 bases, with 12 bases separating them. CDR3 amino acids: CASSTGRSNYGYTF. CDR3 in DNA: TGTGCCAGCAGCACAGGACGGTCGAACTATGGCTACACCTTC.

The rearrangement links TRBV6-6 to TRBJ2-1; TRBD1 might be the D (6 bases). The CDR3 runs 12 residues. The V gene's germline CDR1 is MNHNY and CDR2 SVGAGI (reference sequence). Trimming shortened V by 6 bases and J by 12 bases, and 15 bases separated the two germline ends. CDR3 bases: TGTGCCAGCAGCCGGCAGGACAGACGGCAGTTCTTC. Encoded protein: CASSRQDRRQFF.

This chain joins TRBV18 and TRBJ1-5; TRBD1 matches at 8 bases. The CDR3 length is 15 residues. J lost 4 bases, V lost 1 base, and 3 bases had no gene match. Germline lookup yields CDR1 KGHSH and CDR2 LQKENI. The CDR3 coding sequence is TGTGCCAGCTCACCACTAGGACAGGGAAATCAGCCCCAGCATTTT. Amino acids: CASSPLGQGNQPQHF.

This clone came up once. The sample holds other DNA sequences that translate to the same CDR3. The chain links TRBV5-1 to TRBJ1-5, with a tentative D call TRBD1 (6 bases). The length of the CDR3 is 14 residues. With 4 bases removed from V and 3 bases from J, the gap between germline ends came to 11 bases. CDR1 is SGHRS and CDR2 is YFSETQ in the germline V gene. The CDR3 bases are TGCGCCAGCAGCCCAACAGGGAACAATCAGCCCCAGCATTTT. Translating gives CASSPTGNNQPQHF.

V and J are TRBV5-1 and TRBJ1-1; 8 bases are a match to TRBD1. The V gene end was trimmed by 7 bases and the J gene end by 2 bases; junction bases not matched to a gene: 10. Germline V gives CDR1 SGHRS, CDR2 YFSETQ. The CDR3 contains 15 residues. The CDR3 protein is CASYESQGANTEAFF. The CDR3 region has the DNA TGCGCCAGCTACGAATCCCAGGGGGCTAACACTGAAGCTTTCTTT.

In nucleotides, the CDR3 is TGTGCCACCAGCATGATGGCTTTTAGCAATCAGCCCCAGCATTTT. As protein: CATSMMAFSNQPQHF. The chain links TRBV15 to TRBJ1-5; D unresolved. Looked up from germline, CDR1 is LNHNV and CDR2 is YYDKDF (reference sequence). The CDR3 totals 15 residues. Between the trimmed V and J ends, which lost 4 bases and 0 bases, there was a span of 10 bases.

This rearrangement joins TRBV5-6 to TRBJ1-5, with D maybe TRBD1 (6 bases). This CDR3 has 13 residues. The germline gives CDR1 SGHDT, CDR2 YYEEEE. V was shortened by 4 bases and J by 5 bases, with 10 bases between the two germline ends. The CDR3 reads CASSPGQYQPQHF. In DNA, the CDR3 is TGTGCCAGCAGCCCCGGACAGTATCAGCCCCAGCATTTT.

This rearrangement joins TRBV5-1 to TRBJ2-3; TRBD2 matches 7 bases. Per germline, CDR1 SGHRS and CDR2 YFSETQ. Trimming cost V 0 bases and J 5 bases; bases outside gene matches: 6. The CDR3 length is 15 residues. In nucleotides, the CDR3 is TGCGCCAGCAGCTTGGCGCGGGAGTTGGTAGATACGCAGTATTTT. Translation gives CASSLARELVDTQYF.

J is TRBJ1-2 and V is TRBV5-1; D remains ambiguous. Between the trimmed V and J ends, which lost 6 bases and 8 bases, there was a span of 17 bases. The germline V gene encodes CDR1 SGHRS and CDR2 YFSETQ. The CDR3 spans 13 residues. CDR3 protein: CASNPLGGIGYTF. DNA of the CDR3: TGCGCCAGCAACCCTCTAGGAGGGATCGGCTACACCTTC.

This chain connects TRBV24-1 to TRBJ2-1; 11 bases align to TRBD2. The germline V gene encodes CDR1 KGHDR and CDR2 SFDVKD. The CDR3 consists of 17 residues. With 4 bases clipped from V and 0 bases from J, the junction kept 4 bases outside the gene matches. DNA of the CDR3: TGTGCCACCAGTGAAGGGACTAGCGGCTTCTCCTACAATGAGCAGTTCTTC. It translates to CATSEGTSGFSYNEQFF.

This clone was seen more than once but under ten times. Other DNA sequences within the sample encode an identical CDR3. The genes are TRBV5-1 and TRBJ2-2; D gene uncertain. The CDR3 loop spans 13 amino acids. Germline V CDR1 and CDR2: SGHRS, YFSETQ. Trimming took off 4 bases at V and 4 bases at J, with 8 bases between the two ends. Here the CDR3 DNA reads TGCGCCAGCAGCGCCGGCGGCACCGGGGAGCTGTTTTTT. Protein: CASSAGGTGELFF.

This chain uses TRBV14 with TRBJ2-2; no clear D. The CDR3 totals 12 residues. The V and J ends lost 3 bases and 9 bases respectively, with 8 bases between them. The germline V gene has CDR1 SGHDN and CDR2 FVKESK. Here the CDR3 DNA reads TGTGCCAGCAGCCAGATTAGCCGGGAGCTGTTTTTT. The encoded protein is CASSQISRELFF. Together with reference TRBV14 and TRBJ2-2, the CDR3 gives the full variable domain: EAGVTQFPSHSVIEKGQTVTLRCDPISGHDNLYWYRRVMGKEIKFLLHFVKESKQDESGMPNNRFLAERTGGTYSTLKVQPAELEDSGVYFCASSQISRELFFGEGSRLTVL.

The genes are TRBV18 and TRBJ2-7, with 8 bases lining up with TRBD1. J was trimmed by 4 bases and V by 2 bases; bases with no gene match: 1. This CDR3 is built from 13 residues. CDR1 and CDR2 (germline): KGHSH, LQKENI. CDR3 in amino acids: CASSPRQGYEQYF. The CDR3 DNA follows: TGTGCCAGCTCACCAAGACAGGGGTACGAGCAGTACTTC.